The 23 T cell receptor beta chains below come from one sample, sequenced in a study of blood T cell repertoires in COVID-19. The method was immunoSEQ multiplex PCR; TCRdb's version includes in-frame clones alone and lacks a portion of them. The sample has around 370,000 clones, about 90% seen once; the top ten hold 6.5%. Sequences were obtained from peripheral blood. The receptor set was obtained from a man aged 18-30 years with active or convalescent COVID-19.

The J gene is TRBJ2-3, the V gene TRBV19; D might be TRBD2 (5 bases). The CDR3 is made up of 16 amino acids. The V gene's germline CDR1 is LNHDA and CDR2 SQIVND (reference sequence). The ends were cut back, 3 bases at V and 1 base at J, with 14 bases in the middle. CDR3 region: CASSMVPVGGTDTQYF. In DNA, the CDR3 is TGTGCCAGTAGTATGGTCCCAGTGGGAGGCACAGATACGCAGTATTTT.

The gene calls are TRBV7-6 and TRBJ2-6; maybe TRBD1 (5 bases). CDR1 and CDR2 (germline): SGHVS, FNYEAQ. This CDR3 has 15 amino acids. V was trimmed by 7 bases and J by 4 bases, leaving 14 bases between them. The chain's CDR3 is CASMQRGSGANVLTF. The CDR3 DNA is TGTGCCAGCATGCAAAGGGGATCAGGGGCCAACGTCCTGACTTTC.

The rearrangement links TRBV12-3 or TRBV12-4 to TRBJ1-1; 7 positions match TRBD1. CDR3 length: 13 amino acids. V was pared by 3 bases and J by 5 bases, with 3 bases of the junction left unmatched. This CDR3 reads CASSFGRGTEAFF. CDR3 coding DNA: TGTGCCAGCAGTTTTGGCAGGGGGACTGAAGCTTTCTTT.

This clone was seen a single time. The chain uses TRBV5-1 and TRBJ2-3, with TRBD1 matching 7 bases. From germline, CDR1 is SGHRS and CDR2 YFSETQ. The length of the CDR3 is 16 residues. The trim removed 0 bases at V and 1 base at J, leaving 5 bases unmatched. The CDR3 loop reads CASSLEGARGTDTQYF. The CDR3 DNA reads TGCGCCAGCAGCTTGGAGGGGGCGCGGGGCACAGATACGCAGTATTTT.

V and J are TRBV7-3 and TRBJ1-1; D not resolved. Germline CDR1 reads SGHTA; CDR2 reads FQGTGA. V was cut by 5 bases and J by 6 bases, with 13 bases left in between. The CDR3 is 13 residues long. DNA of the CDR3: TGTGCCAGCAGCCTCAGAGGGAGGTCTGAAGCTTTCTTT. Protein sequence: CASSLRGRSEAFF.

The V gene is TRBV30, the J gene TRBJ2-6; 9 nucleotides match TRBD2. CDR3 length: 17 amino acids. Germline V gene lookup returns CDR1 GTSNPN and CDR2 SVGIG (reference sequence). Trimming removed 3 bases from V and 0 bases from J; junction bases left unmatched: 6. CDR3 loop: CAWRLTSGYSGANVLTF. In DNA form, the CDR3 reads TGTGCCTGGAGGTTGACTAGCGGTTACTCTGGGGCCAACGTCCTGACTTTC.

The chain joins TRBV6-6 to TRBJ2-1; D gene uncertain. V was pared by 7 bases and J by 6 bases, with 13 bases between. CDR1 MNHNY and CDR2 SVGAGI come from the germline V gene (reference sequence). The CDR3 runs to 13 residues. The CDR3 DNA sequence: TGTGCCAGCACCTTGTTTCCTAGCAATGAGCAGTTCTTC. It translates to CASTLFPSNEQFF.

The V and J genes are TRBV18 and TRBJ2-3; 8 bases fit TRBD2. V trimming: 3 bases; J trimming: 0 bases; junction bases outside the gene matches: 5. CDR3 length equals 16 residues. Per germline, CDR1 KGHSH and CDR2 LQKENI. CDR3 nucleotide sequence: TGTGCCAGCTCACCCTCACTAGCGGCTAGCACAGATACGCAGTATTTT. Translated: CASSPSLAASTDTQYF.

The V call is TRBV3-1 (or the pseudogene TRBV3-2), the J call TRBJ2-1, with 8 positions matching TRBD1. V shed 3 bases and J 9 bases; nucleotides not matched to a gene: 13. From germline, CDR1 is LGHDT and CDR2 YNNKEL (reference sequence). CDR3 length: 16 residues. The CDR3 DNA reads TGTGCCAGCAGCCAGGCCGGCGCGACAGGGGTGAGTGAGCAGTTCTTC. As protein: CASSQAGATGVSEQFF.

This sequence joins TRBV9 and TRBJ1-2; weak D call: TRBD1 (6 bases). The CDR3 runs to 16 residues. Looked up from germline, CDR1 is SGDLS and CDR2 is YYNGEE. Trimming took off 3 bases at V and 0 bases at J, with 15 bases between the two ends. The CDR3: CASSATGRGSNYGYTF. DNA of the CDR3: TGTGCCAGCAGCGCAACAGGGAGAGGCTCTAACTATGGCTACACCTTC.

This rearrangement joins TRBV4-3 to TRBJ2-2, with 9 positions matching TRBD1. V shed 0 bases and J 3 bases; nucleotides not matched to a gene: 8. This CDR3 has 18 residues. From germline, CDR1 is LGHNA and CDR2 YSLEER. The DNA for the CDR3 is TGCGCCAGCAGCCAAGATGTATCGGACAGGGGTTACACCGGGGAGCTGTTTTTT. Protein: CASSQDVSDRGYTGELFF.

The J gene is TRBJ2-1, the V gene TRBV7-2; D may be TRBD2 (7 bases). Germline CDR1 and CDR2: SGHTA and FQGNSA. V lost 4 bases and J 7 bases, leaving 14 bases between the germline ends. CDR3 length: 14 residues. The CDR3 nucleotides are TGTGCCAGCAGCTCCATGGGGGGGCAGAATGAGCAGTTCTTC. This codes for CASSSMGGQNEQFF.

CDR3 residues: CASSQFPSGQSYNEQFF. The CDR3 bases are TGCGCCAGCAGCCAATTTCCAAGCGGGCAATCCTACAATGAGCAGTTCTTC. V is TRBV4-1 and J is TRBJ2-1; tentative D call: TRBD2 (6 bases). In germline, CDR1 is MGHRA, CDR2 YSYEKL. V lost 2 bases, J lost 1 base, and 15 bases lay in between. The CDR3 has 17 amino acids.

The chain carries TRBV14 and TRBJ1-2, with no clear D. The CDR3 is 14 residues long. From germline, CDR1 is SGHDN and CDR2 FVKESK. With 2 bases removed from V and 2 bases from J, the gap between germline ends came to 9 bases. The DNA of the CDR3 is TGTGCCAGCAGCCAACTGACGGGGAACTATGGCTACACCTTC. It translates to CASSQLTGNYGYTF.

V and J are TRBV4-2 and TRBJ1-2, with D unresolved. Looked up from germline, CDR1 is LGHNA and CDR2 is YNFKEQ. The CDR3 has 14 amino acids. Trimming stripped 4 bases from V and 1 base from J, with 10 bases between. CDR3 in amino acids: CASSPYLYNYGYTF. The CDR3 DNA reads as TGTGCCAGCAGCCCCTACCTGTATAACTATGGCTACACCTTC.

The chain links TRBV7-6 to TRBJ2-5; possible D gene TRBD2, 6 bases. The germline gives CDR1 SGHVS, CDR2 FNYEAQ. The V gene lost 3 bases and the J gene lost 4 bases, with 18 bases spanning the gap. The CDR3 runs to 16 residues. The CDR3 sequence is CASSFRTGRSTETQYF. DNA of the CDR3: TGTGCCAGCAGCTTTCGGACCGGGAGATCGACAGAGACCCAGTACTTC.

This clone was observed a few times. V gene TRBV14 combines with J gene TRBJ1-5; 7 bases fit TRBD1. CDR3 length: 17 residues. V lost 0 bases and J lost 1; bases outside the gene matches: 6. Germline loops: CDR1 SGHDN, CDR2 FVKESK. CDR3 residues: CASSQDWRGHSNQPQHF. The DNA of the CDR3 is TGTGCCAGCAGCCAAGATTGGAGGGGGCACAGCAATCAGCCCCAGCATTTT.

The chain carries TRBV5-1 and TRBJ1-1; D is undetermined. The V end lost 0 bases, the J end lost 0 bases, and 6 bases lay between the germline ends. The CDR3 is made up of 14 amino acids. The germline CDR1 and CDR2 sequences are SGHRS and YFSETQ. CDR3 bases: TGCGCCAGCAGCTTGGCGGTTTTGAACACTGAAGCTTTCTTT. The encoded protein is CASSLAVLNTEAFF.

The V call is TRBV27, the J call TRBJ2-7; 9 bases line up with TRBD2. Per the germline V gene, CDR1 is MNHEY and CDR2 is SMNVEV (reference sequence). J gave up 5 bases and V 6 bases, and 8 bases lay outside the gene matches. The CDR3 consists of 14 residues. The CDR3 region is CASRQPGLADEQYF. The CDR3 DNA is TGTGCCAGCAGGCAACCGGGACTAGCCGACGAGCAGTACTTC.

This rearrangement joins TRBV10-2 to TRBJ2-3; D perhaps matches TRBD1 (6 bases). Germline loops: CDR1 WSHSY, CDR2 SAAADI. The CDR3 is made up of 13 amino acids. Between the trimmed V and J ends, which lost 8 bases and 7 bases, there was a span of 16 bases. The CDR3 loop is CASGSRDNNTQYF. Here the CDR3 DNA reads TGCGCCAGCGGCAGCCGGGACAATAATACGCAGTATTTT.

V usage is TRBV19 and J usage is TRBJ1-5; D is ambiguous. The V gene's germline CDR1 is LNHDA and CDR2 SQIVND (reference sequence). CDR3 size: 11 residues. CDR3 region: CGADRRQPQHF. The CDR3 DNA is TGTGGGGCAGATCGGCGTCAGCCCCAGCATTTT.

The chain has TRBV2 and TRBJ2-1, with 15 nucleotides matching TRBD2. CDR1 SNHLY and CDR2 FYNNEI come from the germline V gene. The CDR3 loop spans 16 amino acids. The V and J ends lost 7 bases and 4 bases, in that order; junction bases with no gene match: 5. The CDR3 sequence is CASIPGLAGGYNEQFF. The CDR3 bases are TGTGCCAGCATCCCGGGACTAGCGGGGGGTTACAATGAGCAGTTCTTC.

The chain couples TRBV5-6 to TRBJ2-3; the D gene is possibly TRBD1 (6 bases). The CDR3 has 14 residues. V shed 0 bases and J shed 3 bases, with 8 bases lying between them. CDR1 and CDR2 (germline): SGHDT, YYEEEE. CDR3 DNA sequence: TGTGCCAGCAGCTTGGTAAGGGGGACAGATACGCAGTATTTT. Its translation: CASSLVRGTDTQYF.